These T cell receptor beta chains were read from a single sample in a study of cytomegalovirus exposure and HLA in healthy donors. The method was immunoSEQ multiplex PCR; TCRdb's version includes in-frame clones alone and lacks a portion of them. The data show about 88,000 clones, approximately 77% seen once. Sequences were obtained from PBMCs. The receptors were sampled from a middle-aged woman in good health and CMV-seronegative. CDR3s include the opening cysteine and the closing phenylalanine or tryptophan. A D gene is named only where the DNA matches it firmly. The size field is filled for only some rows; it gives once, few, many or a size class.

J: TRBJ2-3; length: 18; D: TRBD1; size: few; V: TRBV7-3; DNA: TGTGCCAGCAGCTTAGGTCGAGGACAGGGAATAATAGCAGATACGCAGTATTTT; CDR3: CASSLGRGQGIIADTQYF
J: TRBJ2-4; length: 16; D: TRBD1; size: -; V: TRBV5-1; DNA: TGCGCCAGCAGCCCCATCCCGACAGGGGCTAAAAACATTCAGTACTTC; CDR3: CASSPIPTGAKNIQYF
J: TRBJ2-4; length: 14; D: TRBD1; size: -; V: TRBV2; DNA: TGTGCCAGCAGCCCCGGGACAGGGAAAAACATTCAGTACTTC; CDR3: CASSPGTGKNIQYF
J: TRBJ2-5; length: 13; D: -; size: -; V: TRBV5-6; DNA: TGTGCCAGCAGCTTGGACAGGCAAGAGACCCAGTACTTC; CDR3: CASSLDRQETQYF
J: TRBJ1-5; length: 14; D: -; size: -; V: TRBV7-2; DNA: TGTGCCAGCAGCTTCTTTGGGGCTTCACAGCCCCAGCATTTT; CDR3: CASSFFGASQPQHF
J: TRBJ2-1; length: 13; D: TRBD2; size: -; V: TRBV5-1; DNA: TGCGCCAGCAGCCCCGGGACTACCAATGAGCAGTTCTTC; CDR3: CASSPGTTNEQFF
J: TRBJ1-2; length: 12; D: -; size: -; V: TRBV2; DNA: TGTGCCAGCAATACACAGGAGTTTGGCTACACCTTC; CDR3: CASNTQEFGYTF
J: TRBJ2-1; length: 18; D: TRBD2; size: -; V: TRBV7-9; DNA: TGTGCCAGCAGCCCAAGGGGATTAGCGGGCATCTCCTACAATGAGCAGTTCTTC; CDR3: CASSPRGLAGISYNEQFF
J: TRBJ1-4; length: 15; D: -; size: -; V: TRBV5-1; DNA: TGCGCCAGCAGTCAAGCGGGGGCGGGTGGTGAAAAACTGTTTTTT; CDR3: CASSQAGAGGEKLFF
J: TRBJ1-6; length: 18; D: -; size: -; V: TRBV7-3; DNA: TGTGCCAGCAGCTTATTGGACCGGGGTTCTTCCTATAATTCACCCCTCCACTTT; CDR3: CASSLLDRGSSYNSPLHF
J: TRBJ2-7; length: 15; D: -; size: -; V: TRBV23-1; DNA: TGCGCCAGCAGTCAGGAAGGGGAACGCTCCTACGAGCAGTACTTC; CDR3: CASSQEGERSYEQYF
J: TRBJ1-1; length: 18; D: -; size: -; V: TRBV7-9; DNA: TGTGCCAGCAGCTTAGGGTTTATGAACACAGAGATGAACACTGAAGCTTTCTTT; CDR3: CASSLGFMNTEMNTEAFF
J: TRBJ2-2; length: 15; D: -; size: -; V: TRBV4-1; DNA: TGCGCCAGCAGCCAAGATCTGGGGATAGCGGGGGAGCTGTTTTTT; CDR3: CASSQDLGIAGELFF
J: TRBJ1-2; length: 12; D: TRBD1; size: -; V: TRBV27; DNA: TGTGCCAGCAGGGGACAGGACTATGGCTACACCTTC; CDR3: CASRGQDYGYTF
J: TRBJ2-7; length: 14; D: TRBD1; size: once; V: TRBV6-5; DNA: TGTGCCAGCAGTACAGGGGACCCATCCTACGAGCAGTACTTC; CDR3: CASSTGDPSYEQYF
J: TRBJ1-2; length: 15; D: -; size: -; V: TRBV6-5; DNA: TGTGCCAGCAGTTACCGGAAAGGGGGATACTATGGCTACACCTTC; CDR3: CASSYRKGGYYGYTF
J: TRBJ1-4; length: 12; D: -; size: -; V: TRBV7-9; DNA: TGTGCCAGCAGCTTCTATGATGAAAAACTGTTTTTT; CDR3: CASSFYDEKLFF
J: TRBJ2-1; length: 13; D: TRBD1; size: -; V: TRBV2; DNA: TGTGCCGGAAGGACAGGGTCAAGTAATGAGCAGTTCTTC; CDR3: CAGRTGSSNEQFF
J: TRBJ1-1; length: 15; D: -; size: few; V: TRBV4-3; DNA: TGCGCCAGCAGCCAGAGGGAGGGTCTGAGGGCTGAAGCTTTCTTT; CDR3: CASSQREGLRAEAFF
J: TRBJ2-7; length: 15; D: -; size: -; V: TRBV6-1; DNA: TGTGCCAGCAATAAAGGTTCAGGGATGGGGTACGAGCAGTACTTC; CDR3: CASNKGSGMGYEQYF
J: TRBJ2-6; length: 20; D: -; size: few; V: TRBV4-3; DNA: TGCGCCAGCAGCCAAGGAGTTGCGGGGGCCTACCTTTCTGGGGCCAACGTCCTGACTTTC; CDR3: CASSQGVAGAYLSGANVLTF
J: TRBJ2-3; length: 14; D: -; size: -; V: TRBV2; DNA: TGTGCCAGCAGTGAAGCCAGGTTAACAGATACGCAGTATTTT; CDR3: CASSEARLTDTQYF
J: TRBJ2-1; length: 16; D: -; size: -; V: TRBV4-1; DNA: TGCGCCAGCAGCCAAGATTCGGGAGCAGGACACAATGAGCAGTTCTTC; CDR3: CASSQDSGAGHNEQFF